This entry concerns a single TCR beta chain. Its antigen remains unidentified. V dropped 6 bases and J dropped 3 bases, with 14 bases sitting between them. The CDR3 totals 14 residues. Germline-derived CDR1 and CDR2 are SNHLY and FYNNEI. This PCR relied on a set of 60 Vbeta primers and 13 Jbeta primers. The method was immunoSEQ multiplex PCR; TCRdb's version includes in-frame clones alone and lacks a portion of them. The table includes about 160,000 clones, 60% to 80% detected once. The data are from a study of cytomegalovirus exposure and HLA in healthy donors. Study in general: Unique TCRs from HLA-typed donors, around 93 million of them, were held in an early data release. Study-wide findings and caveats: Further analysis was carried out later, and it showed several of the most significant clusters appearing linked to common viral pathogens. Researchers had no immune exposure information except CMV serostatus available.

The genes are TRBV2 and TRBJ1-1; maybe TRBD1 (5 bases). Sequenced: PBMCs. The TCR comes from a man aged 18 to 29 in good health and CMV-seropositive. Here the CDR3 reads CASRADSRYTEAFF. The CDR3 DNA reads as TGTGCCAGCAGGGCAGACAGCCGATACACTGAAGCTTTCTTT.